This TCR beta chain was recovered during a study of T cells in Graves' hyperthyroidism and ophthalmopathy. General study points: By a 13 V-J model, ophthalmopathy was set apart from stable hyperthyroidism.

Researchers amplified the TCR beta CDR3 regions from RNA transcripts. The TCR CDR3 first-round RT-PCR relied on the HTBI primer set. TCRdb passed the multiplex PCR reads through MiXCR, listing each CDR3 protein once. The sample holds fewer than 400,000 distinct CDR3 sequences, about 14% seen once. The V segment lost 4 bases and the J segment 5 bases; nucleotides outside the gene matches: 4. The CDR3 is 13 residues long. The germline V gene encodes CDR1 SGHAT and CDR2 FQNNGV. At least ten counts were recorded for this clonotype. Its specificity is unknown. The sequenced material came from blood. This clonotype originated in a man aged 50 to 60 with Graves' ophthalmopathy. V is TRBV11-2 and J is TRBJ2-5; 7 nucleotides agree with TRBD2. This CDR3 reads CASSWGLTETQYF. The CDR3 nucleotides are TGTGCCAGCAGCTGGGGACTAACGGAGACCCAGTACTTC.